This is a list of T cell receptor beta chains from one sample in a study of T cell responses to AZD1222 COVID-19 vaccine. Sequencing used immunoSEQ multiplex PCR; TCRdb keeps in-frame clones, though not all of them. The data contain some 130,000 clones, approximately 90% of them seen just once; the ten biggest clones take up 1.5% to 2%. The sample was peripheral blood, taken on day 0 of AZD1222 vaccination. These receptors were collected from an adult in good health. The CDR3 runs from the conserved cysteine through the conserved F or W. The D gene is left open where the match is weak. The size of a clone is reported for some rows only, either as once, few or many, or as a class for expanded clones.

clone_size j_call v_call d_call cdr3_aa cdr3_nt
- TRBJ2-2 TRBV18 - CASSPPWQYTGELFF TGTGCCAGCTCACCACCGTGGCAGTACACCGGGGAGCTGTTTTTT
- TRBJ2-3 TRBV27 TRBD2 CASSLWASGGADTQYF TGTGCCAGCAGTTTATGGGCTAGCGGGGGGGCAGATACGCAGTATTTT
few TRBJ2-2 TRBV6-5 - CASSLSGNTGELFF TGTGCCAGCAGTCTCTCGGGGAACACCGGGGAGCTGTTTTTT
- TRBJ2-7 TRBV5-1 - CASSLDAKYEQYF TGCGCCAGCAGCTTGGATGCTAAGTACGAGCAGTACTTC
- TRBJ1-2 TRBV27 TRBD1 CASSSGQARGGYTF TGTGCCAGCAGTTCCGGACAGGCAAGGGGTGGCTACACCTTC
- TRBJ1-2 TRBV12-3/TRBV12-4 TRBD1 CASFSDRAYGYTF TGTGCCAGCTTCTCCGACAGGGCCTATGGCTACACCTTC
- TRBJ1-5 TRBV30 - CAWSRDHSNQPQHF TGTGCCTGGAGTCGGGATCATAGCAATCAGCCCCAGCATTTT
- TRBJ1-1 TRBV7-9 - CASSYPGGGTEAFF TGTGCCAGCAGCTACCCGGGGGGAGGGACTGAAGCTTTCTTT
once TRBJ1-6 TRBV6-5 - CASSYGNQGNSPLHF TGTGCCAGCAGCTACGGGAACCAGGGGAATTCACCCCTCCACTTT
- TRBJ2-3 TRBV6-4 - CASSEGTSTDTQYF TGTGCCAGCAGTGAAGGGACTAGCACAGATACGCAGTATTTT
- TRBJ1-3 TRBV5-6 - CASSSISGNTIYF TGTGCCAGCAGCTCGATCTCTGGAAACACCATATATTTT
- TRBJ1-5 TRBV4-1 - CASSQEGTRGPQHF TGCGCCAGCAGCCAAGAGGGCACCCGTGGGCCCCAGCATTTT
- TRBJ2-3 TRBV7-2 - CASSSGHFTDTQYF TGTGCCAGCAGCTCGGGACATTTCACAGATACGCAGTATTTT
- TRBJ1-1 TRBV9 - CASSPMSVEGLEAFF TGTGCCAGCAGCCCAATGTCAGTGGAGGGGCTTGAAGCTTTCTTT
- TRBJ1-4 TRBV29-1 TRBD1 CSARDSNEKLFF TGCAGCGCACGGGACAGTAATGAAAAACTGTTTTTT
few TRBJ1-2 TRBV27 - CATNDRGGYTF TGTGCCACTAATGATAGGGGAGGCTACACCTTC
- TRBJ2-7 TRBV7-9 - CASSLSGELYEQYF TGTGCCAGCAGCTTATCTGGGGAACTCTACGAGCAGTACTTC
once TRBJ2-7 TRBV12-3/TRBV12-4 - CASRSGQWSEQYF TGTGCCAGCCGATCTGGGCAGTGGAGCGAGCAGTACTTC
- TRBJ1-1 TRBV6-2/TRBV6-3 TRBD1 CASSWAGGDTEAFF TGTGCCAGCAGTTGGGCAGGGGGGGACACTGAAGCTTTCTTT
- TRBJ1-2 TRBV28 - CASTTPGIGNGYTF TGTGCCAGCACGACTCCCGGGATCGGTAATGGCTACACCTTC
- TRBJ2-7 TRBV6-4 - CASSDRRNTFSYEQYF TGTGCCAGCAGTGACAGGCGCAACACCTTCTCCTACGAGCAGTACTTC
- TRBJ1-4 TRBV4-2 - CASSQFFLGGRTSVNEKLFF TGTGCCAGCAGCCAGTTTTTTCTGGGGGGTAGAACATCCGTTAATGAAAAACTGTTTTTT
- TRBJ1-1 TRBV10-3 TRBD1 CAINQHPGQGNTEAFF TGTGCCATCAATCAACATCCGGGACAGGGGAACACTGAAGCTTTCTTT
- TRBJ2-1 TRBV4-3 - CASSHLQAYEQFF TGCGCCAGCAGCCACCTACAGGCGTATGAGCAGTTCTTC
few TRBJ2-6 TRBV6-1 - CASSEDSGANVLTF TGTGCCAGCAGTGAGGATTCTGGGGCCAACGTCCTGACTTTC
- TRBJ1-1 TRBV7-2 - CASSLRGGTEAFF TGTGCCAGCAGCTTACGTGGGGGAACTGAAGCTTTCTTT
- TRBJ2-5 TRBV7-7 - CASSRSTQETQYF TGTGCCAGCTCTCGGTCCACTCAAGAGACCCAGTACTTC
- TRBJ1-5 TRBV5-8 - CASSRGTLYQPQHF TGTGCCAGCAGTCGCGGAACTTTATATCAGCCCCAGCATTTT
- TRBJ1-2 TRBV14 - CASRINGVSGYTF TGTGCCAGCAGGATAAATGGAGTGAGTGGCTACACCTTC
- TRBJ1-1 TRBV12-5 - CASGLGTEAFF TGTGCTAGTGGTTTGGGAACTGAAGCTTTCTTT
once TRBJ1-6 TRBV5-1 TRBD1 CASTTTGDNSPLHF TGCGCCAGCACCACGACAGGGGATAATTCACCCCTCCACTTT
- TRBJ1-2 TRBV5-6 - CASSSPRLTYGYTF TGTGCCAGCAGCTCCCCCCGGTTGACTTATGGCTACACCTTC
- TRBJ1-2 TRBV27 - CASSLTQSQSQRRYGYTF TGTGCCAGCAGTTTAACCCAATCCCAATCCCAGAGACGCTATGGCTACACCTTC
- TRBJ2-7 TRBV6-4 - CASSFRSSYEQYF TGTGCCAGCAGCTTTCGCAGCTCCTACGAGCAGTACTTC
- TRBJ1-2 TRBV5-5 - CASSLGFGFSYTF TGTGCCAGCAGCTTGGGTTTCGGCTTCAGCTACACCTTC
- TRBJ1-4 TRBV24-1 - CATSESRSPNEKLFF TGTGCCACCAGTGAAAGCAGGTCACCTAATGAAAAACTGTTTTTT